This T cell receptor beta chain was documented in a study of T cell responses to AZD1222 COVID-19 vaccine. Regarding the study as a whole: The study identified only five to seven AZD1222 recipients as seropositive at baseline.

V shed 4 bases and J shed 4 bases, with 16 bases lying between them. CDR1 is LNHDA and CDR2 is SQIVND in the germline V gene (reference sequence). The CDR3 contains 15 residues. Here immunoSEQ multiplex PCR was the method, and the copy in TCRdb shows in-frame clones only, minus some. The data show some 110,000 clones, with approximately 84% seen just once and approximately 9.4% held by the top ten. A word on this clone: Its target is not known.

The receptor was derived from an adult in good health. The starting material was peripheral blood, obtained on day 0 of AZD1222 vaccination. V usage is TRBV19 and J usage is TRBJ1-2; D is unclear. CDR3 sequence (DNA): TGTGCCAGTAGTAATTCTCGAGGGTTGAGCTATGGCTACACCTTC. Protein sequence: CASSNSRGLSYGYTF.